This T cell receptor (beta chain) was retrieved from a study of cytomegalovirus exposure and HLA in healthy donors. Healthy bone marrow donors made up the cohort. 60 Vbeta and 13 Jbeta primers were used in PCR. Assay: immunoSEQ multiplex PCR; the TCRdb copy retains only in-frame clones and omits some. The data hold roughly 100,000 clones, with 69% observed a single time. CDR3 length: 17 amino acids. V gave up 0 bases and J gave up 2 bases; unmatched junction bases: 5. CDR1 SGHDT and CDR2 YYEEEE come from the germline V gene. The chain links TRBV5-6 to TRBJ2-2, with 9 bases lining up with TRBD1. Sample: PBMCs. This clonotype was obtained from a man aged 30 to 39 in good health and CMV-seronegative. The CDR3, as DNA: TGTGCCAGCAGCTTGGGGGACAGGGTGTATAACACCGGGGAGCTGTTTTTT. Translating gives CASSLGDRVYNTGELFF. The full variable domain, its missing parts supplied by reference TRBV5-6 and TRBJ2-2, is DAGVTQSPTHLIKTRGQQVTLRCSPKSGHDTVSWYQQALGQGPQFIFQYYEEEERQRGNFPDRFSGHQFPNYSSELNVNALLLGDSALYLCASSLGDRVYNTGELFFGEGSRLTVL.